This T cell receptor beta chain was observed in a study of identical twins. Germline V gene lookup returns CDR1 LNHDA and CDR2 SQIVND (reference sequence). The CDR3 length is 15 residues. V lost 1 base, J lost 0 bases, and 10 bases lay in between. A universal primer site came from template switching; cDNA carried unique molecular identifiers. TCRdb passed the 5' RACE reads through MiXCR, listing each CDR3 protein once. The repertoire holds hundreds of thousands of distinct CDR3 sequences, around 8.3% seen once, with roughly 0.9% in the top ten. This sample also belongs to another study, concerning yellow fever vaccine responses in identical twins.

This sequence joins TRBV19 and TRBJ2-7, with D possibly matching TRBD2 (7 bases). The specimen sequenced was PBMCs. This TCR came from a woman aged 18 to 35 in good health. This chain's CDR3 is CASSIAGGRSYEQYF. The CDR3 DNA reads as TGTGCCAGTAGTATAGCGGGGGGCCGCTCCTACGAGCAGTACTTC.